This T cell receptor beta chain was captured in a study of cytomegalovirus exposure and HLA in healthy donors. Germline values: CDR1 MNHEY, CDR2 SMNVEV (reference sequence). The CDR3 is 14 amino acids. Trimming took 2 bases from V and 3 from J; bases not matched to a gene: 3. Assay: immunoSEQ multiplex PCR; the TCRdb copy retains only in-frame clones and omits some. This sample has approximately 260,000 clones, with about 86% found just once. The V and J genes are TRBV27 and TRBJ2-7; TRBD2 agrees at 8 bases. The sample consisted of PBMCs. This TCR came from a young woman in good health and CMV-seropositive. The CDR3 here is CASSLSGSNYEQYF. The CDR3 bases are TGTGCCAGCAGTTTAAGCGGGAGTAACTACGAGCAGTACTTC.